The rows below give T cell receptor beta chains drawn from one sample of a study of OX40 agonist ivuxolimab in advanced cancers. The repertoire was sequenced with immunoSEQ multiplex PCR; TCRdb's copy has only in-frame clones and lacks some. The sample consists of around 34,000 clones, 80% to 90% of them appearing once. Sequenced here: CD4+ or CD8+ T cells sorted from blood, sampled in a trial of the OX40 agonist ivuxolimab. The receptors originated from an adult with an advanced solid tumor such as melanoma, head and neck, liver or kidney cancer. CDR3s include the opening cysteine and the closing phenylalanine or tryptophan. A D gene is named only where the DNA matches it firmly. Expanded clones are given a class, and other clones once, few, many or no size at all.

j_call: TRBJ2-7
d_call: NA
clone_size: NA
v_call: TRBV5-1
cdr3_aa: CASSLPDSLYEQYF
cdr3_nt: TGCGCCAGCAGCTTGCCGGACTCACTATACGAGCAGTACTTC

j_call: TRBJ2-1
d_call: NA
clone_size: NA
v_call: TRBV7-9
cdr3_aa: CASSPTQRMWGEGNEQFF
cdr3_nt: TGTGCCAGCAGCCCTACCCAGCGCATGTGGGGGGAAGGAAATGAGCAGTTCTTC

j_call: TRBJ1-1
d_call: NA
clone_size: once
v_call: TRBV2
cdr3_aa: CASSEASGEAFF
cdr3_nt: TGTGCCAGCAGTGAAGCGTCAGGTGAAGCTTTCTTT

j_call: TRBJ2-5
d_call: NA
clone_size: NA
v_call: TRBV28
cdr3_aa: CASRTTHNGGKRETQYF
cdr3_nt: TGTGCCAGCAGAACGACCCACAATGGGGGAAAGAGAGAGACCCAGTACTTC

j_call: TRBJ2-5
d_call: NA
clone_size: NA
v_call: TRBV6-5
cdr3_aa: CASSYSILGETQYF
cdr3_nt: TGTGCCAGCAGTTACTCGATTCTCGGGGAGACCCAGTACTTC

j_call: TRBJ2-1
d_call: TRBD1
clone_size: NA
v_call: TRBV7-9
cdr3_aa: CASSSRDGQVRSEQFF
cdr3_nt: TGTGCCAGCAGCTCGCGAGACGGACAGGTTAGGAGTGAGCAGTTCTTC

j_call: TRBJ2-3
d_call: TRBD2
clone_size: NA
v_call: TRBV7-8
cdr3_aa: CASSHTNRDYGSTDTQYF
cdr3_nt: TGTGCCAGCAGCCATACAAACCGGGACTACGGTAGCACAGATACGCAGTATTTT

j_call: TRBJ2-1
d_call: TRBD2
clone_size: NA
v_call: TRBV9
cdr3_aa: CASSVPLAGENKNEQFF
cdr3_nt: TGTGCCAGCAGCGTACCATTAGCGGGGGAGAATAAAAATGAGCAGTTCTTC

j_call: TRBJ2-3
d_call: NA
clone_size: NA
v_call: TRBV2
cdr3_aa: CASFYSRGPNTDTQYF
cdr3_nt: TGTGCCAGCTTCTATTCGCGGGGACCCAACACAGATACGCAGTATTTT

j_call: TRBJ1-1
d_call: NA
clone_size: NA
v_call: TRBV6-5
cdr3_aa: CASSYSGGTEAFF
cdr3_nt: TGTGCCAGCAGTTACTCAGGGGGCACTGAAGCTTTCTTT

j_call: TRBJ2-7
d_call: TRBD1
clone_size: NA
v_call: TRBV27
cdr3_aa: CASKESSGTVSYEQYF
cdr3_nt: TGTGCCAGCAAAGAATCGTCCGGGACAGTTTCCTACGAGCAGTACTTC

j_call: TRBJ2-7
d_call: NA
clone_size: NA
v_call: TRBV28
cdr3_aa: CASSFEGYEQYF
cdr3_nt: TGTGCCAGCAGTTTTGAGGGATACGAGCAGTACTTC